This T cell receptor (beta chain) was identified in a study of T cells after yellow fever vaccination. This clonotype showed up just a few times. TCRdb independently ran MiXCR on the 5' RACE reads; one entry per CDR3 protein. The top ten clones hold approximately 14% of a sample with roughly 500,000 distinct CDR3 sequences, less than 20% of them seen once. The CDR3 sequence is 12 residues long. From germline, CDR1 is SQVTM and CDR2 ANQGSEA. The ends were cut back, 8 bases at V and 1 base at J, with 9 bases in the middle. The sequencing here drew on PBMCs, taken 15 days after the yellow fever booster vaccination. This sequence originates from a man under 40 who received the YFV17D yellow fever vaccine. This chain connects TRBV29-1 to TRBJ2-1; possible D gene TRBD2, 6 bases. CDR3 protein: CSHGSSYNEQFF. CDR3 nucleotide sequence: TGCAGCCACGGGAGTTCCTACAATGAGCAGTTCTTC.